These 17 T cell receptor beta chains originate from one sample sequenced in a study of blood T cell repertoires in COVID-19. TCRdb's copy holds only in-frame clones and misses some; the assay was immunoSEQ multiplex PCR. The data contain about 70,000 clones, about 83% of them seen just once; the ten biggest clones take up about 6.9%. Input material: peripheral blood. These receptor sequences come from a man aged 25-45 years with COVID-19, enrolled during active disease.

This clone was picked up a small number of times. The chain is built from TRBV4-1 and TRBJ2-1, with 8 bases fitting TRBD2. Germline CDR1 is MGHRA and CDR2 is YSYEKL. J was trimmed by 7 bases and V by 3 bases; bases with no gene match: 8. CDR3 length: 15 residues. The CDR3 nucleotides read TGCGCCAGCAGCCACTTAAGGAAGCGGGGGAATGAGCAGTTCTTC. Translation gives CASSHLRKRGNEQFF.

The rearrangement joins TRBV20-1 to TRBJ2-1; tentative D call: TRBD2 (6 bases). Germline V lookup: CDR1 DFQATT, CDR2 SNEGSKA (reference sequence). V lost 6 bases and J 9 bases, leaving 12 bases between the germline ends. The CDR3 extends over 11 amino acids. The CDR3 DNA is TGCAGTGCCACCAAGGGAGGTGAGCAGTTCTTC. The encoded protein is CSATKGGEQFF.

This clone was found once. The CDR3 region has the DNA TGTGCCAGCAGCTCACAAACCCCCATGTTGCGGGAAGAGTGTTACGAGCAGTACTTC. It encodes CASSSQTPMLREECYEQYF. The V and J genes are TRBV5-6 and TRBJ2-7, with D tentatively TRBD2 (6 bases). This CDR3 has 19 residues. Germline V gives CDR1 SGHDT, CDR2 YYEEEE. Trimming removed 3 bases from V and 4 bases from J, with 29 bases in between.

This chain uses TRBV6-2 or TRBV6-3 with TRBJ2-3; tentative D call: TRBD2 (5 bases). The CDR3 sequence is 15 residues long. Trimming removed 7 bases at V and 2 bases at J, with 16 bases between. Per the germline V gene, CDR1 is MNHEY and CDR2 is SVGEGT. The CDR3 region is CASTPGLEHTDTQYF. The CDR3, as DNA: TGTGCCAGCACCCCAGGACTCGAGCACACAGATACGCAGTATTTT.

The CDR3 bases are TGTGCCAGCAGCTTGAGAGAGGGTTTTGGCTACACCTTC. This encodes CASSLREGFGYTF. The chain joins TRBV7-9 to TRBJ1-2; D is unresolved. CDR1 and CDR2 from the germline V gene are SEHNR and FQNEAQ (reference sequence). The germline V and J ends were trimmed by 3 bases and 7 bases, with 12 bases remaining between them. The CDR3 has 13 amino acids.

V is TRBV6-5 and J is TRBJ1-5, with TRBD1 identical over 7 bases. The CDR3 consists of 15 residues. From germline, CDR1 is MNHEY and CDR2 SVGAGI. Losses at the gene ends were 2 bases for V and 4 bases for J; bases not matched to a gene: 5. The CDR3, as DNA: TGTGCCAGCAGTTACGGGGCAGGGGGGAATCAGCCCCAGCATTTT. As protein: CASSYGAGGNQPQHF.

This chain uses TRBV28 with TRBJ1-2, with a weak D call TRBD1 (6 bases). Germline values: CDR1 MDHEN, CDR2 SYDVKM. The CDR3 loop spans 15 amino acids. Trimming cost V 9 bases and J 4 bases, with 21 bases left between them. This CDR3 is CASGDPGQYSYGYTF. The CDR3 DNA sequence: TGTGCCAGTGGGGATCCGGGACAATATTCCTATGGCTACACCTTC.

This chain uses TRBV9 with TRBJ1-2, with 8 positions matching TRBD1. The junction had 11 bases not matched to a gene; V was cut back by 3 bases and J by 7 bases. The CDR3 is 15 residues long. The germline CDR1 and CDR2 sequences are SGDLS and YYNGEE. This CDR3 is CASSGIGGQAAGYTF. The DNA of the CDR3 is TGTGCCAGCAGCGGCATCGGGGGACAGGCGGCTGGCTACACCTTC.

V is TRBV19 and J is TRBJ1-1, with D perhaps matching TRBD1 (6 bases). Trimming removed 6 bases at V and 0 bases at J, with 11 bases between. The CDR3 consists of 14 residues. The germline V gene encodes CDR1 LNHDA and CDR2 SQIVND (reference sequence). The CDR3 bases are TGTGCCAGTAGAGCGGGACACCTGAACACTGAAGCTTTCTTT. Translated: CASRAGHLNTEAFF.

J is TRBJ2-5 and V is TRBV29-1; TRBD2 agrees at 9 bases. J gave up 4 bases and V 4 bases, and 1 base lay outside the gene matches. The CDR3 spans 12 residues. The germline V gene encodes CDR1 SQVTM and CDR2 ANQGSEA. CDR3 sequence (DNA): TGCAGCGTTGCAGCGGGGGGAGAGACCCAGTACTTC. Translated: CSVAAGGETQYF.

V usage is TRBV9 and J usage is TRBJ1-1; D might be TRBD1 (6 bases). Germline V CDR1 and CDR2: SGDLS, YYNGEE. V lost 0 bases to trimming and J lost 8 bases, with 11 bases between them. The CDR3 runs to 13 residues. This CDR3 reads CASSVGGLGEAFF. CDR3 nucleotide sequence: TGTGCCAGCAGCGTAGGGGGGCTGGGGGAAGCTTTCTTT.

The rearrangement joins TRBV4-3 to TRBJ2-1; D call uncertain. This CDR3 is built from 13 residues. V was shortened by 2 bases and J by 6 bases, with 8 bases between the two germline ends. Germline assignment: CDR1 LGHNA and CDR2 YSLEER. The CDR3 sequence: CASSQLLTNEQFF. The DNA for the CDR3 is TGCGCCAGCAGCCAATTACTCACCAATGAGCAGTTCTTC.

Only one count was recorded for this clone. This chain uses TRBV19 with TRBJ1-1, with D possibly TRBD1 on 5 matching bases. In germline, CDR1 is LNHDA, CDR2 SQIVND (reference sequence). This CDR3 contains 13 residues. The V and J ends lost 6 bases and 3 bases respectively, with 11 bases between them. The CDR3 loop is CASSPGGYTEAFF. The CDR3 DNA sequence: TGTGCCAGTAGCCCCGGGGGTTACACTGAAGCTTTCTTT.

The chain combines TRBV6-5 with TRBJ2-5; 10 bases are shared with TRBD2. Per the germline V gene, CDR1 is MNHEY and CDR2 is SVGAGI. V trimming: 0 bases; J trimming: 5 bases; junction bases outside the gene matches: 3. This CDR3 contains 15 residues. The CDR3 sequence: CASSYSSSGRETQYF. As DNA, the CDR3 is TGTGCCAGCAGTTACTCGAGTAGCGGGAGGGAGACCCAGTACTTC.

The chain joins TRBV25-1 to TRBJ1-1; TRBD1 matches 10 bases. From germline, CDR1 is MGHDK and CDR2 SYGVNS. There are 15 residues in the CDR3. Losses at the gene ends were 5 bases for V and 4 bases for J; bases not matched to a gene: 7. The CDR3 region is CASSRDRGLGTEAFF. The DNA for the CDR3 is TGTGCCAGCAGTCGGGACAGGGGTCTAGGCACTGAAGCTTTCTTT.

The chain uses TRBV5-4 and TRBJ1-6, with a weak D call TRBD1 (5 bases). Germline loops: CDR1 SGHNT, CDR2 YYREEE (reference sequence). The CDR3 spans 17 residues. Trimming took 3 bases from V and 10 from J, leaving 23 bases between them. CDR3 protein: CASSYWMATEKISPLHF. Here the CDR3 DNA reads TGTGCCAGCAGCTATTGGATGGCGACAGAGAAGATCTCACCCCTCCACTTT.

The chain is built from TRBV3-1 (or the pseudogene TRBV3-2) and TRBJ1-2; 9 bases line up with TRBD1. This CDR3 is built from 14 residues. Germline V CDR1 and CDR2: LGHDT, YNNKEL (reference sequence). J lost 4 bases, V lost 4 bases, and 4 bases had no gene match. The CDR3 nucleotides read TGTGCCAGCAGCCCGACAGGGGGTCTCTATGGCTACACCTTC. As protein: CASSPTGGLYGYTF.